This is a list of T cell receptor beta chains from one sample in a study of OX40 agonist ivuxolimab in advanced cancers. Produced via immunoSEQ multiplex PCR; TCRdb's table is partial and in-frame only. The profile shows 70,000 to 100,000 clones, 80% to 90% of them singletons. Sequenced here: CD4+ or CD8+ T cells sorted from blood, sampled in a trial of the OX40 agonist ivuxolimab. The receptors shown here come from an adult with an advanced solid tumor such as melanoma, head and neck, liver or kidney cancer. CDR3s include the opening cysteine and the closing phenylalanine or tryptophan. The order of the fields is J gene, D gene, CDR3 length, clone size, V gene, CDR3 protein, CDR3 DNA. D genes are given only for firm matches. Size values are once, few and many counts, or a class for expanded clones, and some rows have none.

TRBJ2-5 NA 15 NA TRBV9 CASSADTFLQETQYF TGTGCCAGCAGCGCGGACACCTTTCTCCAAGAGACCCAGTACTTC
TRBJ1-2 NA 15 NA TRBV2 CASRSSGQVGSGYTF TGTGCCAGCAGATCCTCGGGCCAGGTAGGATCTGGCTACACCTTC
TRBJ2-1 TRBD2 18 NA TRBV7-9 CASSSTDHGLAGYNEQFF TGTGCCAGCAGCTCGACCGACCATGGACTAGCGGGTTACAATGAGCAGTTCTTC
TRBJ2-7 TRBD1 13 NA TRBV7-3 CASSYDRGYEQYF TGTGCCAGCAGCTACGACAGGGGCTACGAGCAGTACTTC
TRBJ2-5 NA 17 NA TRBV7-8 CASSVGHLSGYQETQYF TGTGCCAGCAGCGTCGGACACCTCAGTGGGTACCAAGAGACCCAGTACTTC
TRBJ1-1 NA 15 NA TRBV5-6 CASSLGAGLDTEAFF TGTGCCAGCAGCTTGGGAGCAGGCTTGGACACTGAAGCTTTCTTT
TRBJ2-3 TRBD2 14 NA TRBV6-1 CASSIAGGSDTQYF TGTGCCAGCAGTATAGCGGGAGGTTCTGATACGCAGTATTTT
TRBJ1-1 NA 16 NA TRBV7-9 CASSSMMGNVGTEAFF TGTGCCAGCAGCTCGATGATGGGGAATGTGGGCACTGAAGCTTTCTTT
TRBJ2-3 NA 13 NA TRBV9 CASSVQGTDTQYF TGTGCCAGCAGCGTACAGGGAACAGATACGCAGTATTTT
TRBJ2-7 NA 9 NA TRBV6-5 CAISREQYF TGTGCCATCTCCCGGGAGCAGTACTTC
TRBJ1-2 NA 15 NA TRBV6-6 CASSYGSPPGYGYTF TGTGCCAGCAGTTACGGATCGCCTCCAGGCTATGGCTACACCTTC
TRBJ1-2 NA 12 few TRBV11-2 CASRGAGYGYTF TGTGCCAGCAGGGGGGCAGGGTACGGCTACACCTTC
TRBJ1-2 NA 14 NA TRBV4-1 CASSQDLELYGYTF TGCGCCAGCAGCCAAGATCTGGAGCTATATGGCTACACCTTC
TRBJ1-6 NA 11 NA TRBV12-5 CASGFDSPLHF TGTGCTAGTGGCTTCGATTCACCCCTCCACTTT
TRBJ1-5 NA 16 NA TRBV6-6 CASSYPGLFSNQPQHF TGTGCCAGCAGTTACCCTGGACTCTTCAGCAATCAGCCCCAGCATTTT
TRBJ2-5 TRBD2 17 NA TRBV25-1 CASSAWKSGRVQETQYF TGTGCCAGCAGTGCGTGGAAAAGCGGGAGGGTGCAAGAGACCCAGTACTTC
TRBJ2-1 TRBD2 18 once TRBV4-1 CASSQGLAGLIVYNEQFF TGCGCCAGCAGCCAAGGACTAGCGGGACTAATTGTTTACAATGAGCAGTTCTTC
TRBJ1-4 NA 14 NA TRBV28 CASSLPQRNEKLFF TGTGCCAGCAGTTTACCCCAAAGGAATGAAAAACTGTTTTTT
TRBJ2-1 NA 15 NA TRBV6-1 CASSGIVGGYNEQFF TGTGCCAGCAGTGGAATAGTAGGGGGGTACAATGAGCAGTTCTTC
TRBJ2-1 NA 12 once TRBV27 CASSQEPAEQFF TGTGCCAGCAGCCAAGAGCCGGCTGAGCAGTTCTTC
TRBJ1-1 TRBD1 14 NA TRBV27 CASSFGTANTEAFF TGTGCCAGCAGTTTTGGGACAGCGAACACTGAAGCTTTCTTT
TRBJ2-5 TRBD1 15 NA TRBV5-1 CASSHRDRGSETQYF TGCGCCAGCAGCCACAGAGACAGGGGTTCCGAGACCCAGTACTTC
TRBJ1-4 NA 15 NA TRBV19 CASSIGGGTNEKLFF TGTGCCAGTAGTATAGGGGGGGGAACTAATGAAAAACTGTTTTTT
TRBJ2-2 TRBD2 16 NA TRBV9 CASSLLGGRGIGELFF TGTGCCAGCAGCCTGTTAGGCGGGAGGGGAATCGGGGAGCTGTTTTTT
TRBJ1-1 NA 13 NA TRBV19 CASSMGRNTEAFF TGTGCCAGTAGTATGGGACGGAACACTGAAGCTTTCTTT
TRBJ1-1 TRBD1 14 NA TRBV2 CASRGDRPNTEAFF TGTGCCAGCAGGGGGGACAGACCGAACACTGAAGCTTTCTTT
TRBJ2-1 NA 15 NA TRBV9 CASSVLGLPYNEQFF TGTGCCAGCAGCGTATTAGGGCTACCCTACAATGAGCAGTTCTTC
TRBJ1-5 TRBD1 15 NA TRBV28 CASRWDRAGNQPQHF TGTGCCAGCAGGTGGGACAGGGCCGGCAATCAGCCCCAGCATTTT
TRBJ1-3 NA 16 NA TRBV19 CASSIAPGSSGNTIYF TGTGCCAGTAGTATAGCTCCGGGAAGCTCTGGAAACACCATATATTTT
TRBJ1-1 NA 11 NA TRBV2 CASWGGTEAFF TGTGCCAGCTGGGGGGGCACTGAAGCTTTCTTT
TRBJ2-3 NA 9 NA TRBV25-1 CASSNTQYF TGTGCCAGCTCGAATACGCAGTATTTT
TRBJ2-6 NA 13 NA TRBV30 CAWRASGANVLTF TGTGCCTGGAGGGCCTCTGGGGCCAACGTCCTGACTTTC
TRBJ1-1 NA 13 NA TRBV9 CASSAVQDTEAFF TGTGCCAGCAGCGCCGTGCAGGACACTGAAGCTTTCTTT
TRBJ2-7 TRBD2 13 NA TRBV11-3 CASSLGAGGEQYF TGTGCCAGCAGCTTAGGAGCGGGAGGGGAGCAGTACTTC
TRBJ2-1 TRBD2 15 NA TRBV7-6 CASSFDLAGFNEQFF TGTGCCAGCAGCTTCGATCTAGCGGGGTTCAATGAGCAGTTCTTC
TRBJ1-1 NA 14 NA TRBV6-1 CASSERQGNTEAFF TGTGCCAGCAGTGAAAGGCAGGGGAACACTGAAGCTTTCTTT
TRBJ1-2 TRBD1 14 NA TRBV14 CASSQGQGVYGYTF TGTGCCAGCAGCCAGGGACAGGGAGTCTATGGCTACACCTTC
TRBJ1-1 TRBD1 17 NA TRBV2 CASSESGFRDRVLKAFF TGTGCCAGCAGTGAAAGTGGGTTTCGGGACAGGGTCCTGAAAGCTTTCTTT
TRBJ1-5 NA 14 NA TRBV19 CASSIQGSNQPQHF TGTGCCAGTAGTATACAGGGTAGCAATCAGCCCCAGCATTTT
TRBJ1-5 NA 14 few TRBV21-1 CASSKGFRVQPQHF TGTGCCAGCAGCAAAGGATTCCGGGTGCAGCCCCAGCATTTT
TRBJ2-7 NA 15 NA TRBV9 CASSVVGDGSYEQYF TGTGCCAGCAGCGTAGTTGGGGACGGATCCTACGAGCAGTACTTC